This T cell receptor beta chain comes out of a study of beta chain features in type 1 diabetes. This clone was counted only a few times. Its antigen is still unknown. Sorted populations were all over 95% pure. Findings and limits, study-wide: More deletions and fewer insertions at VDJ junctions were found in patients with type 1 diabetes. For Type 1 diabetes patients, all four CD4+ subsets carried TCRB CDR3s that were moderately but significantly shorter. It was among patients, rather than healthy donors, that naive, central memory and Treg TCRB repertoires appeared more similar.

This CDR3 region has 12 residues. After removal of 1 base from V and 8 bases from J, the junction contained 2 bases not matched to a gene. Germline V gene lookup returns CDR1 SGDLS and CDR2 YYNGEE. Since all of the isolated RNA was reverse transcribed, expressed TCRB transcripts were what got sequenced. Clones were sequenced by immunoSEQ multiplex PCR, and TCRdb holds only the in-frame ones, with some missing. The sample lists approximately 730,000 clones; 13% were seen once. The genes are TRBV9 and TRBJ1-1; TRBD1 matches 7 bases. Sequenced sample: naive CD4+ T cells from blood. This sequence was found in a man younger than 35 with type 1 diabetes. CDR3 coding DNA: TGTGCCAGCAGCGTAAGGGGACAGGAAGCTTTCTTT. As protein: CASSVRGQEAFF.